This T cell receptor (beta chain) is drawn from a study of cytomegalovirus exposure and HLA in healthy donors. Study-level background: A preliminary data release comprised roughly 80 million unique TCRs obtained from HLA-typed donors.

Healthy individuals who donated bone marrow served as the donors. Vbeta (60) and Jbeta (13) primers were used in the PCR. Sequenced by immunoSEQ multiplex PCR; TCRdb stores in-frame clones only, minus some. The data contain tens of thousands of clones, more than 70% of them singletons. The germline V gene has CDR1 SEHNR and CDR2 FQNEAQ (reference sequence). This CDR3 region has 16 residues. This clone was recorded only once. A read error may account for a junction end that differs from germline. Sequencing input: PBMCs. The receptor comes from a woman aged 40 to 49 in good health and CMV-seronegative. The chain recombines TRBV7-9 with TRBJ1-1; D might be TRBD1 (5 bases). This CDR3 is CSSSLDRAGWNTEAFF. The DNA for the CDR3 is TGTTCCAGCAGCTTAGATCGGGCAGGGTGGAACACTGAAGCTTTCTTT.